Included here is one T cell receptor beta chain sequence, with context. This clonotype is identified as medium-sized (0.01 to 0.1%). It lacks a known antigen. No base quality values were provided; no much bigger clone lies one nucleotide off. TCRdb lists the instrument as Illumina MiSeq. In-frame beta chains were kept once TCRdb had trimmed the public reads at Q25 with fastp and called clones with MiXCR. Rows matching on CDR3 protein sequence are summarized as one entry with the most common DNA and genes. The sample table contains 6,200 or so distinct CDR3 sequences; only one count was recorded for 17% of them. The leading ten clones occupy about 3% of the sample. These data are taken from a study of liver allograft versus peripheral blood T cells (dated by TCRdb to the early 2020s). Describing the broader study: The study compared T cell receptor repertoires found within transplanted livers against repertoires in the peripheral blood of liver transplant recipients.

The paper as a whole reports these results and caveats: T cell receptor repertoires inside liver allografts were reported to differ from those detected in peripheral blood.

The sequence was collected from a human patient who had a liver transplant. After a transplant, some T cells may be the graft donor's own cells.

This receptor has the CDR3 CSALDSGRARDEQFF. The nucleotide sequence reads as follows: TGCAGTGCTCTTGATAGCGGGAGGGCCCGGGATGAGCAGTTCTTC. Rearrangement joined TRBV20-1 to TRBJ2-1, with 11 bases in between that match TRBD2. For CDR1 and CDR2, the germline V gene (reference sequence) lists DFQATT and SNEGSKA. Germline trimming: 5 bases from V, 8 bases from J; junction bases outside gene matches: 11. Measured from the cysteine to the phenylalanine, the CDR3 is 15 residues long. The kept DNA is CDR3 alone, 45 bases in frame from the first base.